This passage covers 23 T cell receptor beta chains from one sample sequenced in a study of blood T cell repertoires in COVID-19. Repertoires were generated with immunoSEQ multiplex PCR, while TCRdb's copy carries only in-frame clones and drops some. Among under 85,000 clones listed, roughly four fifths were seen once. Specimen: peripheral blood. The receptors here all came from a middle-aged man with COVID-19, enrolled during active disease.

CDR3 nucleotide sequence: TGTGCCAGTAGTACCACGCCACAGGGAATAGAGCAGTTCTTC. This gives the protein CASSTTPQGIEQFF. The chain combines TRBV19 with TRBJ2-1; possibly TRBD1 for D (6 bases). Germline CDR1 reads LNHDA; CDR2 reads SQIVND (reference sequence). The CDR3 sequence is 14 residues long. With 4 bases removed from V and 10 bases from J, the gap between germline ends came to 17 bases.

The J gene is TRBJ2-5, the V gene TRBV19; 7 bases map to TRBD2. J was trimmed by 4 bases and V by 4 bases; bases with no gene match: 15. The CDR3 runs to 17 residues. Germline assignment: CDR1 LNHDA and CDR2 SQIVND (reference sequence). This CDR3 reads CASSTTTRPGLSETQYF. CDR3 nucleotides: TGTGCCAGTAGTACCACCACGCGTCCGGGACTATCAGAGACCCAGTACTTC.

The V and J genes are TRBV23-1 and TRBJ2-2; 10 bases match TRBD2. TRBV23-1 is placed among ORFs of uncertain function. The CDR3 runs to 19 residues. Trimming at V came to 2 bases and at J to 9 bases, leaving 18 bases not matched to a gene. In DNA, the CDR3 is TGCGCCAGCAGTCAAAAGGTCCTAGCGGGGGACCCCCGGGGAAGGGAGCTGTTTTTT. Protein sequence: CASSQKVLAGDPRGRELFF.

The chain has TRBV6-6 and TRBJ1-5; no definite D call. The CDR3 is 16 amino acids. The ends were cut back, 7 bases at V and 0 bases at J, with 16 bases in the middle. Germline CDR1 and CDR2: MNHNY and SVGAGI (reference sequence). CDR3 region: CASTTLAAGSNQPQHF. DNA of the CDR3: TGTGCCAGCACCACCCTAGCGGCGGGTAGCAATCAGCCCCAGCATTTT.

The chain employs TRBV5-1 and TRBJ1-1; D is ambiguous. The CDR3 extends over 14 amino acids. Germline CDR1 SGHRS, CDR2 YFSETQ. The V end was cut by 6 bases, the J end by 1 base, with 13 bases between. The CDR3 coding sequence is TGCGCCAGCATCCCGACACCGCAGAACACTGAAGCTTTCTTT. Protein product: CASIPTPQNTEAFF. The full variable domain, completed using reference TRBV5-1 and TRBJ1-1, is KAGVTQTPRYLIKTRGQQVTLSCSPISGHRSVSWYQQTPGQGLQFLFEYFSETQRNKGNFPGRFSGRQFSNSRSEMNVSTLELGDSALYLCASIPTPQNTEAFFGQGTRLTVV.

The V and J genes are TRBV19 and TRBJ2-7, with D perhaps matching TRBD1 (5 bases). The V gene lost 7 bases and the J gene lost 2 bases, with 12 bases spanning the gap. This CDR3 contains 13 residues. Germline CDR1 LNHDA, CDR2 SQIVND (reference sequence). As DNA, the CDR3 is TGTGCCAGTAAGCAGGGCCTTACCTACGAGCAGTACTTC. Translating it yields CASKQGLTYEQYF.

The genes are TRBV4-1 and TRBJ2-3; maybe TRBD1 (6 bases). There are 16 residues in the CDR3. Trimming removed 5 bases at V and 0 bases at J, with 15 bases between. Germline V gene sequence: CDR1 MGHRA, CDR2 YSYEKL. CDR3: CASSLQGPPSTDTQYF. CDR3 coding DNA: TGCGCCAGCAGCTTACAGGGACCCCCTAGCACAGATACGCAGTATTTT.

The V call is TRBV7-9, the J call TRBJ2-7, with D possibly matching TRBD1 (6 bases). The CDR3 is made up of 12 amino acids. V dropped 6 bases and J dropped 7 bases, with 13 bases sitting between them. In germline, CDR1 is SEHNR, CDR2 FQNEAQ (reference sequence). The DNA for the CDR3 is TGTGCCAGCAGATGGGACATGGAGGAGCAGTACTTC. Encoded protein: CASRWDMEEQYF.

The genes are TRBV9 and TRBJ1-5, with D unclear. Trimming pared 3 bases from V and 0 bases from J, leaving 7 bases between. The CDR3 runs to 14 residues. Germline CDR1 reads SGDLS; CDR2 reads YYNGEE. CDR3 amino acids: CASSDGNSNQPQHF. In nucleotides, the CDR3 is TGTGCCAGCAGCGACGGGAATAGCAATCAGCCCCAGCATTTT.

The chain employs TRBV6-5 and TRBJ2-2; 8 bases map to TRBD1. The J segment lost 8 bases and the V segment lost 5 bases, leaving 7 bases of the junction unmatched. CDR3 size: 14 residues. The germline V gene encodes CDR1 MNHEY and CDR2 SVGAGI. The CDR3 loop reads CASSTPDRVGELFF. The CDR3, as DNA: TGTGCCAGCAGTACCCCGGACAGGGTGGGGGAGCTGTTTTTT.

The gene calls are TRBV7-9 and TRBJ1-3, with D tentatively TRBD1 (5 bases). This CDR3 spans 17 amino acids. Trimming took off 3 bases at V and 4 bases at J, with 19 bases between the two ends. Germline assignment: CDR1 SEHNR and CDR2 FQNEAQ (reference sequence). The CDR3 DNA sequence: TGTGCCAGCAGCTTCGAACGACGCCAGGGAGGGGGAAACACCATATATTTT. It yields the protein CASSFERRQGGGNTIYF.

V usage is TRBV5-4 and J usage is TRBJ2-2; 8 bases fit TRBD1. J lost 4 bases, V lost 6 bases, and 8 bases had no gene match. In germline, CDR1 is SGHNT, CDR2 YYREEE (reference sequence). The CDR3 consists of 15 residues. CDR3 coding DNA: TGTGCCAGCACCGTGGGACAGGCGAGCACCGGGGAGCTGTTTTTT. It yields the protein CASTVGQASTGELFF.

This chain's CDR3 is CASSRWGAGGEAFF. In DNA form, the CDR3 reads TGTGCCAGCAGCCGATGGGGCGCCGGGGGTGAAGCTTTCTTT. The J gene is TRBJ1-1, the V gene TRBV27, with D possibly TRBD1 on 5 matching bases. CDR3 length: 14 amino acids. CDR1 is MNHEY and CDR2 is SMNVEV in the germline V gene (reference sequence). Trimming cost V 6 bases and J 7 bases, with 18 bases left between them.

The V gene is TRBV10-3, the J gene TRBJ2-2, with 12 positions matching TRBD1. This CDR3 has 19 residues. The V segment lost 4 bases and the J segment 0 bases; nucleotides outside the gene matches: 9. Per germline, CDR1 ENHRY and CDR2 SYGVKD. Here the CDR3 reads CAISGTGTGGGTNTGELFF. The CDR3, as DNA: TGTGCCATCAGTGGGACCGGGACAGGGGGCGGTACGAACACCGGGGAGCTGTTTTTT.

The chain couples TRBV5-1 to TRBJ2-5, with TRBD2 identical over 7 bases. Germline lookup yields CDR1 SGHRS and CDR2 YFSETQ. The CDR3 loop spans 14 amino acids. V shed 4 bases, J shed 0 bases, and the junction held 3 bases outside the gene matches. The CDR3 loop reads CASSPGTNQETQYF. The CDR3 nucleotides are TGCGCCAGCAGCCCCGGGACTAACCAAGAGACCCAGTACTTC.

V is TRBV5-1 and J is TRBJ2-7; the match to TRBD2 covers 16 bases. The CDR3 is 18 residues long. Germline CDR1 is SGHRS and CDR2 is YFSETQ. V was pared by 1 base and J by 6 bases, with 10 bases of the junction left unmatched. Here the CDR3 DNA reads TGCGCCAGCAGCTTGAGGGGACTAGCGGGGGGGAACCTCCCCGAGCAGTACTTC. It is translated as CASSLRGLAGGNLPEQYF.

The V gene is TRBV9, the J gene TRBJ1-2; 7 nucleotides align to TRBD1. With 4 bases clipped from V and 1 base from J, the junction kept 16 bases outside the gene matches. Germline V lookup: CDR1 SGDLS, CDR2 YYNGEE. The CDR3 consists of 18 residues. The CDR3 sequence is CASSFGTDRTYNNYGYTF. CDR3 nucleotide sequence: TGTGCCAGCAGCTTCGGGACAGACCGAACGTATAATAACTATGGCTACACCTTC.

The rearrangement joins TRBV18 to TRBJ2-1; the match to TRBD1 covers 10 bases. This CDR3 has 16 residues. Trimming at V came to 3 bases and at J to 6 bases, leaving 8 bases not matched to a gene. Germline CDR1 KGHSH, CDR2 LQKENI. This CDR3 reads CASSPLDRGPLNEQFF. The CDR3, as DNA: TGTGCCAGCTCACCTCTCGACAGGGGGCCCCTCAATGAGCAGTTCTTC.

The V and J genes are TRBV7-3 and TRBJ2-2; 8 bases map to TRBD2. CDR1 is SGHTA, CDR2 FQGTGA, per germline. Trimming at V came to 2 bases and at J to 7 bases, leaving 3 bases not matched to a gene. This CDR3 contains 14 residues. The CDR3 DNA reads TGTGCCAGCAGCTTAGGACTAGCAAGCGGGGAGCTGTTTTTT. Encoded protein: CASSLGLASGELFF. Full variable domain (rest looked up from reference TRBV7-3 and TRBJ2-2): GAGVSQTPSNKVTEKGKYVELRCDPISGHTALYWYRQSLGQGPEFLIYFQGTGAADDSGLPNDRFFAVRPEGSVSTLKIQRTERGDSAVYLCASSLGLASGELFFGEGSRLTVL.

The V call is TRBV6-5, the J call TRBJ2-2; 13 bases line up with TRBD2. Germline lookup yields CDR1 MNHEY and CDR2 SVGAGI. Trimming took 6 bases from V and 6 from J; bases not matched to a gene: 4. CDR3 length equals 15 residues. The CDR3 DNA follows: TGTGCCAGCAGAAGGACTAGCGGGGGCTCCGGGGAGCTGTTTTTT. Translated, it gives CASRRTSGGSGELFF.

The genes are TRBV12-3 or TRBV12-4 and TRBJ1-1, with 7 positions matching TRBD1. V was pared by 5 bases and J by 7 bases, with 7 bases of the junction left unmatched. The CDR3 contains 13 residues. DNA for the CDR3: TGTGCCAGCAGTAGTATACAGGGGATTGAAGCTTTCTTT. The encoded protein is CASSSIQGIEAFF.

The J gene is TRBJ2-3, the V gene TRBV6-5; 12 bases map to TRBD1. The germline CDR1 and CDR2 sequences are MNHEY and SVGAGI. V shed 6 bases, J shed 1 base, and the junction held 2 bases outside the gene matches. This CDR3 is 15 amino acids long. The CDR3 DNA sequence: TGTGCCAGCAGCTGGGACAGGGGGCGCACAGATACGCAGTATTTT. This translates into CASSWDRGRTDTQYF.

The chain couples TRBV2 to TRBJ1-4; TRBD1 matches 7 bases. Losses at the gene ends were 4 bases for V and 2 bases for J; bases not matched to a gene: 1. The V gene's germline CDR1 is SNHLY and CDR2 FYNNEI. There are 14 residues in the CDR3. The CDR3 reads CASSVGQTNEKLFF. The CDR3 DNA reads as TGTGCCAGCAGTGTGGGACAGACTAATGAAAAACTGTTTTTT. Drawing the rest from reference TRBV2 and TRBJ1-4, the complete variable domain is EPEVTQTPSHQVTQMGQEVILRCVPISNHLYFYWYRQILGQKVEFLVSFYNNEISEKSEIFDDQFSVERPDGSNFTLKIRSTKLEDSAMYFCASSVGQTNEKLFFGSGTQLSVL.